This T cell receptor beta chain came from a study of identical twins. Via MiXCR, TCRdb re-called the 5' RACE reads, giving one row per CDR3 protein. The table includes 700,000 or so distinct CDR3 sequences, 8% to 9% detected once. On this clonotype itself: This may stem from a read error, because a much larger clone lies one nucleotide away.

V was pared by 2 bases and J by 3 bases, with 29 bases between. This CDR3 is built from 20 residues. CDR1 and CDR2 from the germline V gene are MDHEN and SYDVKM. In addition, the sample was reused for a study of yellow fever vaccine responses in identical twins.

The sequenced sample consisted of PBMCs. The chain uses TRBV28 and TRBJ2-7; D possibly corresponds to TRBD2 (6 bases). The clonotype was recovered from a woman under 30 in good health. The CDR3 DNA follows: TGTGCCAGCAGTTTAGTACGGAGGATCCCTACTAGCTTAACTAACTACGAGCAGTACTTC. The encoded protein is CASSLVRRIPTSLTNYEQYF.